This T cell receptor (beta chain) came from a study of PD-1 blockade in classical Hodgkin lymphoma. Regarding the study as a whole: Reasons behind the repertoire differences stay unclear, perhaps disease activity or earlier therapy. Newly diagnosed patients reportedly trailed healthy donors in baseline TCR diversity.

Time point in this sample: newly diagnosed, previously untreated cHL patient sample. Isolation of CD8+ T cells from thawed PBMCs used magnetic negative selection. Peripheral samples used as comparators were newly diagnosed, untreated classical Hodgkin lymphoma PBMCs. Assay: immunoSEQ multiplex PCR; the TCRdb copy retains only in-frame clones and omits some. The profile shows roughly 21,000 clones, just under 90% of them singletons. This clone was observed a single time. The antigen is unknown. J lost 3 bases, V lost 3 bases, and 6 bases had no gene match. CDR3 length: 15 amino acids. Per the germline V gene, CDR1 is SGDLS and CDR2 is YYNGEE.

The receptor was derived from a human donor with classical Hodgkin lymphoma. Material for sequencing was CD8+ T cells from blood. J is TRBJ2-3 and V is TRBV9; 8 bases are shared with TRBD2. This chain's CDR3 is CASSATSGGTDTQYF. CDR3 nucleotide sequence: TGTGCCAGCAGCGCCACTAGCGGTGGGACAGATACGCAGTATTTT.